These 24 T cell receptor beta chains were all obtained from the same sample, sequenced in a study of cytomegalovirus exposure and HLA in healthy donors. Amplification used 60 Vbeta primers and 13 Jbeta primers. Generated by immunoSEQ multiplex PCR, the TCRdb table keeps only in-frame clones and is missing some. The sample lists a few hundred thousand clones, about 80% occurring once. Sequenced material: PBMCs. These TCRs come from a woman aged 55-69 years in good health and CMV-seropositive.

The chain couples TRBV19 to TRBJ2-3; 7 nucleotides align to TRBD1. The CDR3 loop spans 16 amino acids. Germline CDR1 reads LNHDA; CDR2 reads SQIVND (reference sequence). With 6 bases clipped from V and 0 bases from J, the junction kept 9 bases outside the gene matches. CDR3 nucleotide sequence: TGTGCCAGTAGCCCGACAGGGAGCCTTAGCACAGATACGCAGTATTTT. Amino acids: CASSPTGSLSTDTQYF.

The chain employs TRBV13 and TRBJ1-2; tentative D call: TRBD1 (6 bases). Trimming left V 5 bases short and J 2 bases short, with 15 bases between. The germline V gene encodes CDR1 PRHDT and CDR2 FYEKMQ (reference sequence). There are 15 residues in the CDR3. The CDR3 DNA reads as TGTGCCAGCAGCCTCTCCAGGGGACAAAACTATGGCTACACCTTC. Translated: CASSLSRGQNYGYTF.

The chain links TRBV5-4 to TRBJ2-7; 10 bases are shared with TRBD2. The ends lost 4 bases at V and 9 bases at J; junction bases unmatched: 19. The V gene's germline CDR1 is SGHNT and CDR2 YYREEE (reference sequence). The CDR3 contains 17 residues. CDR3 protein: CASSAEPSSGSHAVQYF. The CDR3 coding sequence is TGTGCCAGCAGCGCCGAACCCTCTAGCGGGAGTCACGCGGTGCAGTACTTC.

The CDR3 DNA reads TGTGCCAGCAGCACTACGGGACATCCAAACTATGGCTACACCTTC. Protein sequence: CASSTTGHPNYGYTF. V gene TRBV5-6 combines with J gene TRBJ1-2, with a tentative D call TRBD1 (6 bases). Germline V gene lookup returns CDR1 SGHDT and CDR2 YYEEEE. There are 15 residues in the CDR3. V lost 4 bases to trimming and J lost 2 bases, with 15 bases between them.

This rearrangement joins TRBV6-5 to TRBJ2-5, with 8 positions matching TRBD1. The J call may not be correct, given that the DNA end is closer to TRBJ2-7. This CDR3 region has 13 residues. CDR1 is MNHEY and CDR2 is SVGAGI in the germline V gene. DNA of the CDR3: TGTGCCAGCACTTTACCAGGGGGCGACGAGCAGTACTTC. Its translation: CASTLPGGDEQYF.

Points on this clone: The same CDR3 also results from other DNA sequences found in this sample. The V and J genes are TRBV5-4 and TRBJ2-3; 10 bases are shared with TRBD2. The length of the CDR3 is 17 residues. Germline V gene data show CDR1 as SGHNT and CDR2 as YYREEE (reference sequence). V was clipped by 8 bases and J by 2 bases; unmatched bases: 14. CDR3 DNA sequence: TGTGCCAGTAGCAAGAGGACTAGCGGCATCACCACAGATACGCAGTATTTT. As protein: CASSKRTSGITTDTQYF.

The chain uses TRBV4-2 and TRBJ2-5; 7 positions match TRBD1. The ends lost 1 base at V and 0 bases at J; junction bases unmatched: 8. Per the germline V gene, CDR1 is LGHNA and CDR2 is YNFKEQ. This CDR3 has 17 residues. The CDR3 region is CASSQGNSGQYQETQYF. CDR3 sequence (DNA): TGTGCCAGCAGCCAAGGTAACTCGGGACAGTACCAAGAGACCCAGTACTTC.

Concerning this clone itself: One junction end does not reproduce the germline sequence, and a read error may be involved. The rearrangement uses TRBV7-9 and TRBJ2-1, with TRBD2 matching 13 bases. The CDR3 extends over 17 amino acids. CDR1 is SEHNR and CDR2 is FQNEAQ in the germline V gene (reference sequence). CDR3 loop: CSSSRIPGLAGINEQFF. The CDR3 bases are TGTTCCAGCAGCCGAATTCCGGGACTAGCGGGAATAAATGAGCAGTTCTTC.

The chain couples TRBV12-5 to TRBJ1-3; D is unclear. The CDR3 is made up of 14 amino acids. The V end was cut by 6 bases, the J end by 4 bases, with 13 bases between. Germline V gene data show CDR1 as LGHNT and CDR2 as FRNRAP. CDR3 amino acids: CASGLPGGGNTIYF. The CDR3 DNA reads TGTGCTAGTGGACTACCGGGAGGGGGAAACACCATATATTTT.

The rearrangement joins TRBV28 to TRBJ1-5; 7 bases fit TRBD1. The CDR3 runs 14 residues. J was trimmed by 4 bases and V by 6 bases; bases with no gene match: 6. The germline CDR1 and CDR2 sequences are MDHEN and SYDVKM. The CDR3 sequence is CASSQTGWNQPQHF. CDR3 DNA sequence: TGTGCCAGCAGCCAGACAGGGTGGAATCAGCCCCAGCATTTT.

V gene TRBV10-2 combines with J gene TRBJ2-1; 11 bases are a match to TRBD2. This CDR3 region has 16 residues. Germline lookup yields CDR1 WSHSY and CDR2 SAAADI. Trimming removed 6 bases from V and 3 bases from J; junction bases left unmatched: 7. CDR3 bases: TGCGCCAGCAGCCGACCCGGGACTAGCGGCTACAATGAGCAGTTCTTC. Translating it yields CASSRPGTSGYNEQFF.

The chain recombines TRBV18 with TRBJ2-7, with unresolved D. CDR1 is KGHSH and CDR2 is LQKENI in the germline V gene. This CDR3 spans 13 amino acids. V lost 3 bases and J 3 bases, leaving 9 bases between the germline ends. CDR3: CASSPSLFYEQYF. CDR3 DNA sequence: TGTGCCAGCTCACCCAGTCTCTTCTACGAGCAGTACTTC.

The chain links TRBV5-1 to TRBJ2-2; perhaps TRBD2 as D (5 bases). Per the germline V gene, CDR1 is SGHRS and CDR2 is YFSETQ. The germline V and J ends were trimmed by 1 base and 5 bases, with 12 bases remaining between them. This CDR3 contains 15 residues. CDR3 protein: CASSLWGDSTGELFF. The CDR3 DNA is TGCGCCAGCAGCTTGTGGGGAGATTCTACCGGGGAGCTGTTTTTT.

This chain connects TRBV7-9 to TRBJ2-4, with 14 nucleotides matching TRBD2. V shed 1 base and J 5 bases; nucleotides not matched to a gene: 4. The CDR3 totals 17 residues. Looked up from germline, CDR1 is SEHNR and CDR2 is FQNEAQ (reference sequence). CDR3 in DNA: TGTGCCAGCAGCTTAGTGGGGACTAGCGGGAGAGAAAACATTCAGTACTTC. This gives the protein CASSLVGTSGRENIQYF.

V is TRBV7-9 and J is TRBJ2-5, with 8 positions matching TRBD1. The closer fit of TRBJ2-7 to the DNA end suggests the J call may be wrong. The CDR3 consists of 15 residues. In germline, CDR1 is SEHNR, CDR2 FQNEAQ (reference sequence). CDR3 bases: TGTGCCAGCAGCTTAGGACAGGGGCTAAACTACGAGCAGTACTTC. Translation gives CASSLGQGLNYEQYF.

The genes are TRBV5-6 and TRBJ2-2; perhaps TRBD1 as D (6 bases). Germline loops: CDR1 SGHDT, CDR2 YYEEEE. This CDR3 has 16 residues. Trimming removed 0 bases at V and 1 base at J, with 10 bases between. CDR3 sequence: CASSLGWTVNTGELFF. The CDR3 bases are TGTGCCAGCAGCTTGGGATGGACAGTGAACACCGGGGAGCTGTTTTTT.

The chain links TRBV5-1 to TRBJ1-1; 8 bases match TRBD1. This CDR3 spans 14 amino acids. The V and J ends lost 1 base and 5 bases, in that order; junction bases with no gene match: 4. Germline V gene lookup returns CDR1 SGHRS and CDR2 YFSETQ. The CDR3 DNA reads TGCGCCAGCAGCTTGCGGACAGGGAGGACTGAAGCTTTCTTT. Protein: CASSLRTGRTEAFF.

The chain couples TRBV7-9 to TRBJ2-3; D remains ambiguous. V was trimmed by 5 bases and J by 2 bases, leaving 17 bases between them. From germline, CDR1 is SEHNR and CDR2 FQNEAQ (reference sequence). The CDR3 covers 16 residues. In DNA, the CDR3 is TGTGCCAGCAGCCTTAACAGAGACCTTTTCACAGATACGCAGTATTTT. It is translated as CASSLNRDLFTDTQYF.

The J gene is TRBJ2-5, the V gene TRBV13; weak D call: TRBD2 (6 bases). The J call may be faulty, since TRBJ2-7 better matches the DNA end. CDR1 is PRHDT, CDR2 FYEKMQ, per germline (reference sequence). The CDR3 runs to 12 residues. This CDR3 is CASSPGGVEQYF. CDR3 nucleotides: TGTGCCAGCAGCCCCGGGGGAGTCGAGCAGTACTTC.

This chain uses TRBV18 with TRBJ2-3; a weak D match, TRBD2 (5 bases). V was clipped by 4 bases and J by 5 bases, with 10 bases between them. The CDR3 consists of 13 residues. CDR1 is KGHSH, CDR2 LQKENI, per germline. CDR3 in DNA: TGTGCCAGCTCACGGACGGGGAAAGATACGCAGTATTTT. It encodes CASSRTGKDTQYF.

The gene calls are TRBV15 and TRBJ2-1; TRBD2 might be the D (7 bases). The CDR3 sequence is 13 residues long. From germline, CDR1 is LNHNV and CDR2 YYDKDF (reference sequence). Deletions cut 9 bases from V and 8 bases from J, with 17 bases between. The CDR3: CATGGAGLYEQFF. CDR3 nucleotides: TGTGCCACGGGGGGGGCTGGGTTGTATGAGCAGTTCTTC.

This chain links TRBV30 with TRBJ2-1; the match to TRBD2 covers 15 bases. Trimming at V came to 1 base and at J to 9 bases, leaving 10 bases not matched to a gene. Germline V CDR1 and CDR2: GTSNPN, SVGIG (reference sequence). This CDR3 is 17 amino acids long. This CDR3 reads CAWSGRTSGRAAGEQFF. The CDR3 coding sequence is TGTGCCTGGAGTGGCCGGACTAGCGGGAGGGCCGCGGGTGAGCAGTTCTTC. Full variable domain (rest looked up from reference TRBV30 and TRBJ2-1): SQTIHQWPATLVQPVGSPLSLECTVEGTSNPNLYWYRQAAGRGLQLLFYSVGIGQISSEVPQNLSASRPQDRQFILSSKKLLLSDSGFYLCAWSGRTSGRAAGEQFFGPGTRLTVL.

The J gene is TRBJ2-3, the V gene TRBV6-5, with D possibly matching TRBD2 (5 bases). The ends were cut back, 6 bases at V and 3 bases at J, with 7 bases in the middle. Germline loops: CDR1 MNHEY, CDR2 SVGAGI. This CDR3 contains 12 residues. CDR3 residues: CASRRGTDTQYF. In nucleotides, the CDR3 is TGTGCCAGCAGGCGCGGGACAGATACGCAGTATTTT.

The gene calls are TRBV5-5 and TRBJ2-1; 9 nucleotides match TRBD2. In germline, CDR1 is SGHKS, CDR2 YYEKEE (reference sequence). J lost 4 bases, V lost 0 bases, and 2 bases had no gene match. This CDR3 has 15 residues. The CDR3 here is CASSLGLADYNEQFF. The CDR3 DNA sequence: TGTGCCAGCAGCTTGGGACTAGCGGATTACAATGAGCAGTTCTTC. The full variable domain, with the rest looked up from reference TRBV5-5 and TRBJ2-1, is DAGVTQSPTHLIKTRGQQVTLRCSPISGHKSVSWYQQVLGQGPQFIFQYYEKEERGRGNFPDRFSARQFPNYSSELNVNALLLGDSALYLCASSLGLADYNEQFFGPGTRLTVL.